The 21 T cell receptor beta chains given below trace back to one sample, sequenced in a study of blood T cell repertoires in COVID-19. Clones were read by immunoSEQ multiplex PCR, and TCRdb kept only the in-frame ones, dropping some. The sample shows roughly 250,000 clones, roughly 81% of them seen only once. Sequencing was carried out using peripheral blood. Receptors originate from a middle-aged man with acute or convalescent COVID-19.

This rearrangement joins TRBV6-5 to TRBJ2-7; TRBD1 matches 10 bases. J lost 2 bases, V lost 6 bases, and 1 base had no gene match. This CDR3 spans 13 amino acids. Per germline, CDR1 MNHEY and CDR2 SVGAGI. CDR3 sequence reads: CASRDRGAYEQYF. CDR3 coding DNA: TGTGCCAGCAGGGACAGGGGGGCCTACGAGCAGTACTTC.

V and J are TRBV7-9 and TRBJ1-2; TRBD1 matches 9 bases. Germline V gives CDR1 SEHNR, CDR2 FQNEAQ (reference sequence). V lost 5 bases, J lost 8 bases, and 9 bases stayed unmatched. This CDR3 is built from 14 residues. The CDR3 DNA sequence: TGTGCCAGCAGCCTAGATACAGGGGGCTGGGGCTACACCTTC. Its protein product is CASSLDTGGWGYTF.

V gene TRBV7-2 combines with J gene TRBJ1-3; 9 nucleotides match TRBD1. Germline loops: CDR1 SGHTA, CDR2 FQGNSA. J gave up 2 bases and V 4 bases, and 3 bases lay outside the gene matches. CDR3 size: 15 residues. Here the CDR3 DNA reads TGTGCCAGCAGCTCCCACAGGGGGCCTGGAAACACCATATATTTT. This translates into CASSSHRGPGNTIYF.

The CDR3 is CASSLTRNTEAFF. The CDR3 coding sequence is TGTGCCAGCAGTTTAACCAGGAACACTGAAGCTTTCTTT. The J gene is TRBJ1-1, the V gene TRBV11-2; D is unresolved. CDR1 and CDR2 (germline): SGHAT, FQNNGV. Between the trimmed V and J ends, which lost 6 bases and 1 base, there was a span of 9 bases. The CDR3 sequence is 13 residues long.

The chain links TRBV19 to TRBJ1-1; TRBD1 matches at 7 bases. The trim removed 5 bases at V and 1 base at J, leaving 1 base unmatched. The CDR3 is made up of 13 amino acids. In germline, CDR1 is LNHDA, CDR2 SQIVND (reference sequence). The CDR3 protein is CASSYRGNTEAFF. The CDR3 nucleotides read TGTGCCAGTAGTTACAGGGGGAACACTGAAGCTTTCTTT.

This clone was detected only once. V usage is TRBV5-6 and J usage is TRBJ2-7; 7 bases align to TRBD2. Germline V lookup: CDR1 SGHDT, CDR2 YYEEEE. The CDR3 extends over 14 amino acids. V trimming: 6 bases; J trimming: 4 bases; junction bases outside the gene matches: 10. CDR3 bases: TGTGCCAGCACGGGAGGAGGGGCCCGATACGAGCAGTACTTC. Its translation is CASTGGGARYEQYF.

The rearrangement joins TRBV2 to TRBJ1-6; no definite D call. The CDR3 runs 17 residues. Germline V gives CDR1 SNHLY, CDR2 FYNNEI. V lost 0 bases to trimming and J lost 7 bases, with 16 bases between them. The CDR3: CASSEAGSGASNSPLHF. In DNA form, the CDR3 reads TGTGCCAGCAGTGAAGCGGGGAGTGGCGCGAGCAATTCACCCCTCCACTTT.

CDR3 nucleotides: TGTGCCAGCAGCTTAGTAGCGGGGGCCTACGAGCAGTACTTC. It codes for CASSLVAGAYEQYF. The genes are TRBV7-8 and TRBJ2-7; 9 bases match TRBD2. Per the germline V gene, CDR1 is SGHVS and CDR2 is FQNEAQ. Trimming took 1 base from V and 2 from J; bases not matched to a gene: 0. CDR3 length equals 14 residues. Combining the CDR3 with reference TRBV7-8 and TRBJ2-7 gives the whole variable domain GAGVSQSPRYKVAKRGQDVALRCDPISGHVSLFWYQQALGQGPEFLTYFQNEAQLDKSGLPSDRFFAERPEGSVSTLKIQRTQQEDSAVYLCASSLVAGAYEQYFGPGTRLTVT.

The chain uses TRBV5-5 and TRBJ1-6; D uncertain. Trimming pared 0 bases from V and 4 bases from J, leaving 5 bases between. Germline values: CDR1 SGHKS, CDR2 YYEKEE (reference sequence). CDR3 length: 14 amino acids. The CDR3, as DNA: TGTGCCAGCAGCTTGGGAGGGTATAATTCACCCCTCCACTTT. It codes for CASSLGGYNSPLHF.

This clone was found a few times. V gene TRBV5-6 combines with J gene TRBJ2-5, with a possible D match to TRBD1 (6 bases). Deletions cut 4 bases from V and 4 bases from J, with 11 bases between. Germline assignment: CDR1 SGHDT and CDR2 YYEEEE. This CDR3 has 13 amino acids. The CDR3 DNA is TGTGCCAGCAGCGGGGGCCTCCGAGAGACCCAGTACTTC. The encoded protein is CASSGGLRETQYF.

V is TRBV9 and J is TRBJ2-3, with a tentative D call TRBD1 (5 bases). Trimming took 0 bases from V and 1 from J, leaving 6 bases between them. This CDR3 region has 14 residues. In germline, CDR1 is SGDLS, CDR2 YYNGEE. In DNA, the CDR3 is TGTGCCAGCAGCGTAGGCAGGGGCACAGATACGCAGTATTTT. Residues: CASSVGRGTDTQYF.

This clone appeared once. V is TRBV3-1 (or the pseudogene TRBV3-2) and J is TRBJ1-3; D may be TRBD1 (5 bases). V was clipped by 3 bases and J by 3 bases, with 12 bases between them. The CDR3 sequence is 15 residues long. Germline V gene data show CDR1 as LGHDT and CDR2 as YNNKEL (reference sequence). The CDR3 reads CASSQLGGSGNTIYF. In nucleotides, the CDR3 is TGTGCCAGCAGCCAGCTGGGGGGAAGTGGAAACACCATATATTTT.

CDR3 loop: CSAGQGPNTEAFF. For the CDR3, the DNA is TGCAGCGCCGGACAGGGACCTAACACTGAAGCTTTCTTT. This sequence joins TRBV29-1 and TRBJ1-1, with 8 bases that match TRBD1. CDR1 SQVTM and CDR2 ANQGSEA come from the germline V gene. J gave up 2 bases and V 7 bases, and 6 bases lay outside the gene matches. The CDR3 sequence is 13 residues long.

This chain links TRBV28 with TRBJ2-2, with D maybe TRBD2 (6 bases). The CDR3 spans 14 residues. Germline lookup yields CDR1 MDHEN and CDR2 SYDVKM. V lost 7 bases, J lost 3 bases, and 12 bases lay in between. The chain's CDR3 is CASKEGWDTGELFF. The DNA for the CDR3 is TGTGCCAGCAAGGAGGGGTGGGACACCGGGGAGCTGTTTTTT.

The chain has TRBV5-4 and TRBJ1-2, with a tentative D call TRBD1 (5 bases). Germline CDR1 reads SGHNT; CDR2 reads YYREEE (reference sequence). This CDR3 is built from 15 residues. V dropped 4 bases and J dropped 6 bases, with 19 bases sitting between them. CDR3 residues: CASSTPRGGLNGYTF. CDR3 coding DNA: TGTGCCAGCAGCACCCCGCGGGGGGGATTAAATGGCTACACCTTC.

The gene calls are TRBV7-2 and TRBJ1-5, with TRBD1 identical over 8 bases. V lost 5 bases to trimming and J lost 7 bases; unmatched junction nucleotides: 4. From germline, CDR1 is SGHTA and CDR2 FQGNSA. There are 13 residues in the CDR3. Written as DNA, the CDR3 is TGTGCCAGCAGCGACAGGGGATTCCAGCCCCAGCATTTT. It translates to CASSDRGFQPQHF.

This chain uses TRBV5-1 with TRBJ2-2; D not certain. V dropped 4 bases and J dropped 0 bases, with 7 bases sitting between them. The CDR3 covers 14 residues. Per germline, CDR1 SGHRS and CDR2 YFSETQ. The CDR3 nucleotides are TGCGCCAGCAGCCCCCGGTCGAACACCGGGGAGCTGTTTTTT. This translates into CASSPRSNTGELFF.

This rearrangement joins TRBV2 to TRBJ2-7; maybe TRBD2 (7 bases). The V gene lost 10 bases and the J gene lost 6 bases, with 22 bases spanning the gap. Looked up from germline, CDR1 is SNHLY and CDR2 is FYNNEI. CDR3 length: 14 amino acids. The CDR3: CATREDSQGLEQYF. In DNA form, the CDR3 reads TGTGCCACCCGGGAGGACTCACAGGGTCTCGAGCAGTACTTC. Full variable domain (missing parts from reference TRBV2 and TRBJ2-7): EPEVTQTPSHQVTQMGQEVILRCVPISNHLYFYWYRQILGQKVEFLVSFYNNEISEKSEIFDDQFSVERPDGSNFTLKIRSTKLEDSAMYFCATREDSQGLEQYFGPGTRLTVT.

This chain joins TRBV6-5 and TRBJ1-6; D ambiguous. V shed 8 bases and J shed 7 bases, with 15 bases lying between them. Per the germline V gene, CDR1 is MNHEY and CDR2 is SVGAGI. This CDR3 spans 14 amino acids. CDR3 region: CASCRVSPNSPLHF. Written as DNA, the CDR3 is TGTGCCAGCTGTCGGGTCAGTCCAAATTCACCCCTCCACTTT.

The chain carries TRBV5-1 and TRBJ1-1, with 7 bases aligning to TRBD1. This CDR3 has 15 amino acids. Germline CDR1 and CDR2: SGHRS and YFSETQ. The V segment lost 6 bases and the J segment 1 base; nucleotides outside the gene matches: 9. The CDR3 DNA reads as TGCGCCAGCACGCTACAGGGACAGAGGAACACTGAAGCTTTCTTT. This encodes CASTLQGQRNTEAFF.

The V call is TRBV27, the J call TRBJ2-4; 9 nucleotides align to TRBD1. The CDR3 consists of 15 residues. Per germline, CDR1 MNHEY and CDR2 SMNVEV (reference sequence). J lost 8 bases, V lost 6 bases, and 11 bases had no gene match. The CDR3 region is CASSPAGQGGDIQYF. CDR3 coding DNA: TGTGCCAGCAGCCCGGCGGGACAGGGTGGAGACATTCAGTACTTC.